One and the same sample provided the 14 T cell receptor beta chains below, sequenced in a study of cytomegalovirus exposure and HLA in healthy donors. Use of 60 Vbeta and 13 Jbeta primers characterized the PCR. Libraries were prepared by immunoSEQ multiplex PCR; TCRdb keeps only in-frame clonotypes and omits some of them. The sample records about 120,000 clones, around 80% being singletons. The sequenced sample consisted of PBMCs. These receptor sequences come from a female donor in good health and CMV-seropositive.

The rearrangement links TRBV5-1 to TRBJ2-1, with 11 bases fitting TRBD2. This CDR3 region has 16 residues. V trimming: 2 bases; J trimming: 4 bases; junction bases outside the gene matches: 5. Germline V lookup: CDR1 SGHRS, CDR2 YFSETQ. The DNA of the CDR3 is TGCGCCAGCAGCTTTAGCGGGGGGGCGAGGTACAATGAGCAGTTCTTC. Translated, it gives CASSFSGGARYNEQFF.

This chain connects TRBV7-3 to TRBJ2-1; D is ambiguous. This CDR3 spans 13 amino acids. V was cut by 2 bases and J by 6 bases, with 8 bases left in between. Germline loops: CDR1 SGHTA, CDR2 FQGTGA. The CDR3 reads CASSLGGSNEQFF. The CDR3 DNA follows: TGTGCCAGCAGCTTAGGTGGCAGCAATGAGCAGTTCTTC. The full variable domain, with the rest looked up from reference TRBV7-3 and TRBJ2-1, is GAGVSQTPSNKVTEKGKYVELRCDPISGHTALYWYRQSLGQGPEFLIYFQGTGAADDSGLPNDRFFAVRPEGSVSTLKIQRTERGDSAVYLCASSLGGSNEQFFGPGTRLTVL.

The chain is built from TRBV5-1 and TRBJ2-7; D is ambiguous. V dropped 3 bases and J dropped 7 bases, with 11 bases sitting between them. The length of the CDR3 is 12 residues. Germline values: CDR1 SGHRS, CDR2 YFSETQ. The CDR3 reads CASSSPGWEQYF. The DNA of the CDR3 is TGCGCCAGCAGCTCCCCGGGTTGGGAGCAGTACTTC.

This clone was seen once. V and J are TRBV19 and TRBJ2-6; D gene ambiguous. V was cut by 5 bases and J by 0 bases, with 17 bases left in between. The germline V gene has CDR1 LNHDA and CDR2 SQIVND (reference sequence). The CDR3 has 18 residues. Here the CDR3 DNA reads TGTGCCAGTAGTCCCGGTGAGTGGAGAGACTCTGGGGCCAACGTCCTGACTTTC. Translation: CASSPGEWRDSGANVLTF.

The chain's CDR3 is CASSVSGSSDQPQHF. The CDR3, as DNA: TGTGCCAGCAGCGTATCGGGGTCGTCAGATCAGCCCCAGCATTTT. The chain carries TRBV9 and TRBJ1-5; D not certain. Looked up from germline, CDR1 is SGDLS and CDR2 is YYNGEE. The CDR3 runs to 15 residues. Trimming took off 1 base at V and 5 bases at J, with 13 bases between the two ends.

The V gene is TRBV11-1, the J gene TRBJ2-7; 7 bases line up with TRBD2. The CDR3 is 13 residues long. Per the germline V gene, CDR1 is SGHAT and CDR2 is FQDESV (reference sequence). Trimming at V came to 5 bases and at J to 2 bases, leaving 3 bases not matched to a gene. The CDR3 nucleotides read TGTGCCAGCAGCCCAGGGAGGGCCTACGAGCAGTACTTC. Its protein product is CASSPGRAYEQYF.

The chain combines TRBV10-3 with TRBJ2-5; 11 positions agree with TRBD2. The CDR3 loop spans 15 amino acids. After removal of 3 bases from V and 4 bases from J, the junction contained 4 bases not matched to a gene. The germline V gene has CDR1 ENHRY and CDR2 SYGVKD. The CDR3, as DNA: TGTGCCATCAGTGAACCTAGCGGGGGGAGAGAGACCCAGTACTTC. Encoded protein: CAISEPSGGRETQYF.

The CDR3 loop is CASLKVPQGSGRGGDTQYF. The CDR3 DNA reads as TGTGCCAGCCTCAAGGTCCCACAGGGGTCGGGACGAGGGGGAGATACGCAGTATTTT. The chain employs TRBV7-6 and TRBJ2-3; 7 bases are a match to TRBD1. Germline V gene sequence: CDR1 SGHVS, CDR2 FNYEAQ. V was pared by 8 bases and J by 5 bases, with 25 bases of the junction left unmatched. The CDR3 is 19 residues long.

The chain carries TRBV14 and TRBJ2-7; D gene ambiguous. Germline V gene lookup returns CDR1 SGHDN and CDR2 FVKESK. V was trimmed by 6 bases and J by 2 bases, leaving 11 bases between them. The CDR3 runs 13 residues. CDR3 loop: CASSVSLTYEQYF. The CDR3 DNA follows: TGTGCCAGCAGTGTGAGTCTTACCTACGAGCAGTACTTC.

The CDR3 DNA follows: TGTGCCAGTGGGTATAGCGGGAAGAGCACAGATACGCAGTATTTT. It translates to CASGYSGKSTDTQYF. This sequence joins TRBV19 and TRBJ2-3; TRBD2 aligns across 8 bases. CDR3 size: 15 residues. CDR1 and CDR2 (germline): LNHDA, SQIVND (reference sequence). The trim removed 8 bases at V and 0 bases at J, leaving 7 bases unmatched.

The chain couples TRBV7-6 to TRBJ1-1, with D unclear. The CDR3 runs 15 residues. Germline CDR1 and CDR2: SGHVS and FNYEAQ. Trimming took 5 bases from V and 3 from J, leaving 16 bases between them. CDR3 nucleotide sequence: TGTGCCAGCAGCCGAGCGGGGTCTCTGGACACTGAAGCTTTCTTT. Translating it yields CASSRAGSLDTEAFF. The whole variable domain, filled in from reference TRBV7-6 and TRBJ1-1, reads GAGVSQSPRYKVTKRGQDVALRCDPISGHVSLYWYRQALGQGPEFLTYFNYEAQQDKSGLPNDRFSAERPEGSISTLTIQRTEQRDSAMYRCASSRAGSLDTEAFFGQGTRLTVV.

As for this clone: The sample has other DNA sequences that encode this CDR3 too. In DNA form, the CDR3 reads TGTGCCAGCAGTTACTCGGGACAGGGCGCCTACGAGCAGTACTTC. Translated, it gives CASSYSGQGAYEQYF. The rearrangement uses TRBV6-5 and TRBJ2-7, with 9 bases matching TRBD1. From germline, CDR1 is MNHEY and CDR2 SVGAGI. V shed 0 bases and J 2 bases; nucleotides not matched to a gene: 2. The CDR3 covers 15 residues.

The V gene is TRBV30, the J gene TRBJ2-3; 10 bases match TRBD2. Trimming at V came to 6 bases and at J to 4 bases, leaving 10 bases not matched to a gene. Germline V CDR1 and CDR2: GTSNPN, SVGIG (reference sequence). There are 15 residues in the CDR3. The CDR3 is CACQTVAGGPDTQYF. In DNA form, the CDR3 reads TGTGCCTGTCAAACAGTAGCGGGGGGACCAGATACGCAGTATTTT.

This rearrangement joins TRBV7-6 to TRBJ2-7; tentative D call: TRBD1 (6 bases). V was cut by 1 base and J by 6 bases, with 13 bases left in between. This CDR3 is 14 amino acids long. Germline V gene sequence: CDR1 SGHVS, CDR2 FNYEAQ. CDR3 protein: CASSLEHRVGEQYF. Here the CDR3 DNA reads TGTGCCAGCAGCTTAGAGCACAGGGTCGGCGAGCAGTACTTC.